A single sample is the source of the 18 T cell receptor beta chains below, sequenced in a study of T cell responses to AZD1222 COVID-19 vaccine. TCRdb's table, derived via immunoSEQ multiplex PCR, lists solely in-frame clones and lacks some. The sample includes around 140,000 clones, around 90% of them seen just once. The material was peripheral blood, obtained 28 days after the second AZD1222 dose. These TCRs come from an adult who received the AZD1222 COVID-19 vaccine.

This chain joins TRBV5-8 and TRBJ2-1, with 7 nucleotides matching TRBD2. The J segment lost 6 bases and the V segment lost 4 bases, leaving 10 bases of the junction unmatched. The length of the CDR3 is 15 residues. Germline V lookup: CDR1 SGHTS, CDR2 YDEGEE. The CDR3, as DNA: TGTGCCAGCAGCGTGAGCGGGACCGGTTCCAATGAGCAGTTCTTC. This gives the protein CASSVSGTGSNEQFF.

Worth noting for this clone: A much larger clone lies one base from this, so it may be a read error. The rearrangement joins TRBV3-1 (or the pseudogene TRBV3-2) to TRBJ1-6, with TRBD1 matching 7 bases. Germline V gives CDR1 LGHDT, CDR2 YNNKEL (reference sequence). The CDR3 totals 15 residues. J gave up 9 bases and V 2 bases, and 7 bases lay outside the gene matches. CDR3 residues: CASSQLDREPSPLHF. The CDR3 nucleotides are TGTGCCAGCAGCCAACTCGACAGGGAGCCTTCACCCCTCCACTTT.

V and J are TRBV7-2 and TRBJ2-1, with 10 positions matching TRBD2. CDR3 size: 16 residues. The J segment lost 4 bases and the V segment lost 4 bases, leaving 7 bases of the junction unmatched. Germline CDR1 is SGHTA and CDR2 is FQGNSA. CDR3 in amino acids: CASSSRPGLAYNEQFF. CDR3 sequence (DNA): TGTGCCAGCAGCTCCCGTCCGGGACTAGCGTACAATGAGCAGTTCTTC.

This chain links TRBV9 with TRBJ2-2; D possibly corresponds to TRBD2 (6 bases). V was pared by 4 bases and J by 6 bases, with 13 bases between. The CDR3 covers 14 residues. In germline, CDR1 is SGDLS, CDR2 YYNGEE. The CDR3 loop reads CASSPRLVPGELFF. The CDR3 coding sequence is TGTGCCAGCAGCCCTCGACTAGTCCCCGGGGAGCTGTTTTTT.

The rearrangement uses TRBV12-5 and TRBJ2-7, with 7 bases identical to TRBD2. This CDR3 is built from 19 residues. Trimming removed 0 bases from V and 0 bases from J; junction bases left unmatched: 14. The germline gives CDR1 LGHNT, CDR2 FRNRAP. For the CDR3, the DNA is TGTGCTAGTGGTTTGGTACGGACTAGACCTAGATATAGCTCCTACGAGCAGTACGTC. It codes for CASGLVRTRPRYSSYEQYV.

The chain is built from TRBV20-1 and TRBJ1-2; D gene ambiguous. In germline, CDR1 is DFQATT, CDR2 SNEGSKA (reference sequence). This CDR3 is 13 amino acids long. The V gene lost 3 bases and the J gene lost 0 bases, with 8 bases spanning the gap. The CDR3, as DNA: TGCAGTGCTAGTGTCACAGCTAACTATGGCTACACCTTC. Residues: CSASVTANYGYTF.

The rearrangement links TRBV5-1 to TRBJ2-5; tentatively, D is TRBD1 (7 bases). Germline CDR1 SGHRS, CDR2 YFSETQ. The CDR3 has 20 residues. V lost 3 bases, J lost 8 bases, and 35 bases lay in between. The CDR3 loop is CASSYAGQGVNGSATFTQYF. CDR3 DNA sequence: TGCGCCAGCAGCTACGCGGGGCAGGGGGTAAACGGGAGCGCAACATTCACCCAGTACTTC.

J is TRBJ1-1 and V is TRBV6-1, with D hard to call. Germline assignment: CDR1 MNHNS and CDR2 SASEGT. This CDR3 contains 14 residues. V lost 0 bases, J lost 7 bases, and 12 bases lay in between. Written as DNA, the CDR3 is TGTGCCAGCAGTGAAGCGGTTAGCAGGAGTGAAGCTTTCTTT. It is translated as CASSEAVSRSEAFF.

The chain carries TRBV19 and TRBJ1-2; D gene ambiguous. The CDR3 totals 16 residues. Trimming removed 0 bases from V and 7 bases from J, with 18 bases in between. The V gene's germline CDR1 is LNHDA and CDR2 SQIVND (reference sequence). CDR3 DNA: TGTGCCAGTAGTATAGAGGCCCTCGGGGTACAAGGTGGCTACACCTTC. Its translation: CASSIEALGVQGGYTF.

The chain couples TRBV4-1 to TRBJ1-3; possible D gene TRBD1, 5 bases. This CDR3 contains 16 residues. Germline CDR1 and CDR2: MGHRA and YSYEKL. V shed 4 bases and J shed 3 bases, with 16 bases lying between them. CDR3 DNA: TGCGCCAGCAGCCTGGAGGCCCGGGGGGTTGGAAACACCATATATTTT. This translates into CASSLEARGVGNTIYF.

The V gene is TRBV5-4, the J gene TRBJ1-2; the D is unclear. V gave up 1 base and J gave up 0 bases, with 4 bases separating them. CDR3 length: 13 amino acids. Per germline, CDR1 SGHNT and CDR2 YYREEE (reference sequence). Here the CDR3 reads CASSLTANYGYTF. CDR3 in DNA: TGTGCCAGCAGCTTGACAGCTAACTATGGCTACACCTTC.

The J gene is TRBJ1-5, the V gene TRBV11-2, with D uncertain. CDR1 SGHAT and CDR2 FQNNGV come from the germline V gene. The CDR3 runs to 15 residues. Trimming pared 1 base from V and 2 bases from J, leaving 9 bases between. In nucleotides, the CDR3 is TGTGCCAGCAGCTTAGCCGGGGATGGCAATCAGCCCCAGCATTTT. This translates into CASSLAGDGNQPQHF.

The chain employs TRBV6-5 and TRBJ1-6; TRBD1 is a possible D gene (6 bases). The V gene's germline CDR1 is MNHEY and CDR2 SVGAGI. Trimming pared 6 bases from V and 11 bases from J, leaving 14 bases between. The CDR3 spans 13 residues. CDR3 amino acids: CASSRTGMPPLHF. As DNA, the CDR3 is TGTGCCAGCAGCCGAACAGGGATGCCACCCCTCCACTTT.

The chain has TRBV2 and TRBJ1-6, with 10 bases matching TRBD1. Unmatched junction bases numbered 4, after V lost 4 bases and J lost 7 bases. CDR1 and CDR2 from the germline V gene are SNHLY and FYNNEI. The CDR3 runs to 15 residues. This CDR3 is CASSGGQGENSPLHF. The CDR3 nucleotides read TGTGCCAGCAGTGGAGGACAGGGGGAAAATTCACCCCTCCACTTT. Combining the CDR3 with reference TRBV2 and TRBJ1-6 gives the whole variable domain EPEVTQTPSHQVTQMGQEVILRCVPISNHLYFYWYRQILGQKVEFLVSFYNNEISEKSEIFDDQFSVERPDGSNFTLKIRSTKLEDSAMYFCASSGGQGENSPLHFGNGTRLTVT.

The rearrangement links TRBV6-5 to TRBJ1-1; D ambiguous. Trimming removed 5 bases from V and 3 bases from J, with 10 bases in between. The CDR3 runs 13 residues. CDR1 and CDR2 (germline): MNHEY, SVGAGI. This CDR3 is CASSLTHYTEAFF. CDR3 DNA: TGTGCCAGCAGTCTAACACATTACACTGAAGCTTTCTTT.

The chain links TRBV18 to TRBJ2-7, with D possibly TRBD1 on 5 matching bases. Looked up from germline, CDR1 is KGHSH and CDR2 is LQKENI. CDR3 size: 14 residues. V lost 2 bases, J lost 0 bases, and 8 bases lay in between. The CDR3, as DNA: TGTGCCAGCTCACCAGTACAGGCCTCCTACGAGCAGTACTTC. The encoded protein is CASSPVQASYEQYF.

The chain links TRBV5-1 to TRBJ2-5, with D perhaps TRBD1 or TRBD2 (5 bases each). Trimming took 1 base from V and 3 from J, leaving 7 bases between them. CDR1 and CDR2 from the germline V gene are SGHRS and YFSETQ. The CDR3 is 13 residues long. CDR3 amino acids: CASSLMGEETQYF. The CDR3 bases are TGCGCCAGCAGCTTGATGGGGGAAGAGACCCAGTACTTC.

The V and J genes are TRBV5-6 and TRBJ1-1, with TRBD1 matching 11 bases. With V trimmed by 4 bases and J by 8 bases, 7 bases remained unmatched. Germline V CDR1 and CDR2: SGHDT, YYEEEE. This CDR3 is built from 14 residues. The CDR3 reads CASSLSGTGGEAFF. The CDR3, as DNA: TGTGCCAGCAGCCTGTCAGGGACAGGGGGGGAAGCTTTCTTT.